This T cell receptor (beta chain) was captured by sequencing in a study of cytomegalovirus exposure and HLA in healthy donors. Study in general: Prior work identified around 120 million unique TCR beta sequences in approximately 200 million T cells.

Use of 60 Vbeta and 13 Jbeta primers characterized the PCR. TCRdb's copy holds only in-frame clones and misses some; the assay was immunoSEQ multiplex PCR. The data show roughly 100,000 clones, just under 75% seen once. Only one count was recorded for this clone. What it binds is unknown. Study results and caveats: Owing to their indistinguishability, certain V segments, notably TRBV6-2 and TRBV6-3, were excluded. An analysis that came later showed most CMV-associated TCR beta chains appearing HLA-restricted. Previously analyzed data showed that most TCR beta V segments were productive at a frequency of about 87% or about 30%.

The CDR3 runs 13 residues. Germline loops: CDR1 WNHNN, CDR2 SYGVQD (reference sequence). The V and J ends lost 4 bases and 1 base respectively, with 7 bases between them. The specimen was PBMCs. This rearrangement joins TRBV10-1 to TRBJ1-1; D unresolved. The receptor was derived from a man aged 45-65 years in good health and CMV-seropositive. CDR3 protein: CASSAQRNTEAFF. The CDR3 nucleotides are TGCGCCAGCAGTGCACAGAGGAACACTGAAGCTTTCTTT.